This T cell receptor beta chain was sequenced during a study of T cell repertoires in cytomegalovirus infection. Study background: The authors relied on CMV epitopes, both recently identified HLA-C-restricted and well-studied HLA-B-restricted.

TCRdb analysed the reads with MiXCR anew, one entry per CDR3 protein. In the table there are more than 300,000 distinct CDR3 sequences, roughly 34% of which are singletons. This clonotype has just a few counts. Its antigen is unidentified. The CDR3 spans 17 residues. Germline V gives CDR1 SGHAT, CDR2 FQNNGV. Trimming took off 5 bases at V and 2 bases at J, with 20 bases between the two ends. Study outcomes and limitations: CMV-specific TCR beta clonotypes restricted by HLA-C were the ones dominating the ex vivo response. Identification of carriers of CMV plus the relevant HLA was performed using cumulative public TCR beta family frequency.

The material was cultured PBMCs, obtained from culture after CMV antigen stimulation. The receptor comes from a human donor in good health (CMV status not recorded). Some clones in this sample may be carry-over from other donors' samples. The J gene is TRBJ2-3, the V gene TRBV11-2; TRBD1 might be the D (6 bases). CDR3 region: CASSRSRGTGNTDTQYF. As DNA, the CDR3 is TGTGCCAGCAGCCGTTCCAGGGGCACAGGGAACACAGATACGCAGTATTTT.